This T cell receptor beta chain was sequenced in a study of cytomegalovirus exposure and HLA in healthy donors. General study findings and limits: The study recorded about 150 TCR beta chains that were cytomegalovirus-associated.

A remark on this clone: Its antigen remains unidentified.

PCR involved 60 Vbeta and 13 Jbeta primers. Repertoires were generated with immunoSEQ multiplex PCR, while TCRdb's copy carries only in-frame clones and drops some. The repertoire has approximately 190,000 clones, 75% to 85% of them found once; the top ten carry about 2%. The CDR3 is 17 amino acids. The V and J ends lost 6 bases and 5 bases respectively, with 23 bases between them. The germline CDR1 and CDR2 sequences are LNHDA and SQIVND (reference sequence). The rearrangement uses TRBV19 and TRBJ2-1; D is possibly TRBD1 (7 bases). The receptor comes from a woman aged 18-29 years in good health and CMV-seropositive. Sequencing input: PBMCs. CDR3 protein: CASRGSRGAIIHNEQFF. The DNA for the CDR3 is TGTGCCAGTAGGGGCTCCAGGGGGGCGATTATCCACAATGAGCAGTTCTTC.